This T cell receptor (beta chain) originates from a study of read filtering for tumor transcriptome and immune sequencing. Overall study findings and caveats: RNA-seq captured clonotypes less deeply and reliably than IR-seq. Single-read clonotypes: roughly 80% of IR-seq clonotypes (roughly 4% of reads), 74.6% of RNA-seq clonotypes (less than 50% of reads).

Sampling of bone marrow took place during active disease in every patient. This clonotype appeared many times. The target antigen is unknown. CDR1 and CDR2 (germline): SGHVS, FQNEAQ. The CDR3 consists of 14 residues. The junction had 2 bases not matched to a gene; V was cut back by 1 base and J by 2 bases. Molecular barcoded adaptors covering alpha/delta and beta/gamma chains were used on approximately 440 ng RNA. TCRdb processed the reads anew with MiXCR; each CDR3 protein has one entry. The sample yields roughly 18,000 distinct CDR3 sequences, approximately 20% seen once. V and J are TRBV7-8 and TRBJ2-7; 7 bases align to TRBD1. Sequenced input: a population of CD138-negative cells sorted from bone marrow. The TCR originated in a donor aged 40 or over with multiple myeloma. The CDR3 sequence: CASSLVGGPYEQYF. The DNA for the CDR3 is TGTGCCAGCAGCTTAGTAGGGGGCCCCTACGAGCAGTACTTC.